The clone carrying this T cell receptor beta chain was counted between two and nine times. Its antigen remains unknown. Using immunoSEQ multiplex PCR, the repertoire was profiled, and TCRdb retains in-frame clones only, with some absent. Seen here are around 500,000 clones, around 80% observed once, and the top ten hold 13%. The data stem from a study of shared clonotypes between healthy human individuals. Study results and limitations: Genetic and exposure-history diversity was limited by the small donor number.

Germline loops: CDR1 MNHNS, CDR2 SASEGT. The CDR3 contains 13 residues. All donors qualified as healthy HIV-negative adults and had experienced no recent acute infections or vaccinations. Donors were Caucasian adults residing in Nashville, Tennessee, USA. V gene TRBV6-1 combines with J gene TRBJ2-5; no clear D. The DNA end lines up better with TRBJ2-7; the J call may be wrong. Sequenced material: PBMCs. The sequence was collected from a woman aged 40-49 years in good health. Some clones in this sample may be carry-over from other donors' samples. The DNA for the CDR3 is TGTGCCAGCAGTGAAGCGTCTATCTACGAGCAGTACTTC. Translation: CASSEASIYEQYF.